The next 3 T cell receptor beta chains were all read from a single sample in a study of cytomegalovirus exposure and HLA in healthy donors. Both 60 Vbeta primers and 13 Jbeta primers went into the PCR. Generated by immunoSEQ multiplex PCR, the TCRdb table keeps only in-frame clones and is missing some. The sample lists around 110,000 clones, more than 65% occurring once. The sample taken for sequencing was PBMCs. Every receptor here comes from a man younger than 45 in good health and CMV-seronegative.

The CDR3 DNA follows: TGTGCCAGCAGTAAACTACAAAGATCGAACACCGGGGAGCTGTTTTTT. Translating it yields CASSKLQRSNTGELFF. The genes are TRBV2 and TRBJ2-2; D not certain. This CDR3 has 16 amino acids. Germline V lookup: CDR1 SNHLY, CDR2 FYNNEI. With 5 bases removed from V and 0 bases from J, the gap between germline ends came to 13 bases.

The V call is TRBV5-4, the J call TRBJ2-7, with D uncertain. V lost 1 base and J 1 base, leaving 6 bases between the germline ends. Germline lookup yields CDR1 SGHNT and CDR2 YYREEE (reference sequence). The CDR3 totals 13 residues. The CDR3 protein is CASSLTESYEQYF. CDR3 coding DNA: TGTGCCAGCAGCTTGACAGAATCCTACGAGCAGTACTTC. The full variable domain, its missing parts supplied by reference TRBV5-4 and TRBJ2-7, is ETGVTQSPTHLIKTRGQQVTLRCSSQSGHNTVSWYQQALGQGPQFIFQYYREEENGRGNFPPRFSGLQFPNYSSELNVNALELDDSALYLCASSLTESYEQYFGPGTRLTVT.

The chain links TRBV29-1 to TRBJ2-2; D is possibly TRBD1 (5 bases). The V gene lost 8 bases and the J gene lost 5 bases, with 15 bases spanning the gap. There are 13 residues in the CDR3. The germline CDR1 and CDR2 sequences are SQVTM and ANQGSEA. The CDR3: CSHLQGSTGELFF. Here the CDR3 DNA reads TGCAGCCATCTCCAGGGTAGTACCGGGGAGCTGTTTTTT.